The 21 T cell receptor beta chains listed next were all sequenced from one sample in a study of shared clonotypes between healthy human individuals (dated by TCRdb to 2019 to 2021). The library was produced with the immunoSEQ multiplex PCR assay. What TCRdb holds here is the immuneACCESS table cut down to in-frame rearrangements. Part of the clones is not present; checked against another copy, under half of the missing clones reflect an unresolved V gene, and the others are unexplained. Recorded for this sample are 650,000 to 700,000 clones; around 90% of them occurred a single time. 34% of the sample lies in the top ten. The sequencing sample was made of memory CD8+ T cells from PBMCs. In light of the paper, this sample's cell subset or site label describes: CD45RO+ cells pooled with CCR7-negative TemRA cells. The receptors shown here come from a man younger than 35 in good health. Some clones in this sample may be carry-over from other donors' samples.

The chain has TRBV27 and TRBJ2-1; 11 bases are shared with TRBD1. The CDR3 is made up of 20 amino acids. Looked up from germline, CDR1 is MNHEY and CDR2 is SMNVEV (reference sequence). Losses at the gene ends were 7 bases for V and 1 base for J; bases not matched to a gene: 18. The CDR3 sequence: CASTLGRDRGTRGSYNEQFF. The CDR3 DNA follows: TGTGCCAGCACCCTAGGGAGGGACAGGGGGACACGAGGGTCCTACAATGAGCAGTTCTTC.

The chain has TRBV7-2 and TRBJ2-7, with unresolved D. The CDR3 covers 12 residues. V was cut by 3 bases and J by 3 bases, with 6 bases left in between. CDR1 and CDR2 (germline): SGHTA, FQGNSA. The CDR3 region has the DNA TGTGCCAGCAGCTTTGGGTTCTACGAGCAGTACTTC. Translating gives CASSFGFYEQYF.

The chain is built from TRBV16 and TRBJ1-3; TRBD1 is a possible D gene (5 bases). V lost 3 bases to trimming and J lost 0 bases, with 9 bases between them. There are 15 residues in the CDR3. Germline values: CDR1 KGHSY, CDR2 FQNENV. CDR3 protein: CASSQGHNSGNTIYF. In nucleotides, the CDR3 is TGTGCCAGCAGCCAGGGGCACAACTCTGGAAACACCATATATTTT.

CDR3 in amino acids: CAWSAGGTSYEQYF. The CDR3 DNA is TGTGCCTGGAGTGCCGGTGGGACCTCCTACGAGCAGTACTTC. V gene TRBV30 combines with J gene TRBJ2-7, with D tentatively TRBD1 or TRBD2 (5 bases each). V was cut by 1 base and J by 0 bases, with 10 bases left in between. Germline CDR1 GTSNPN, CDR2 SVGIG (reference sequence). The CDR3 totals 14 residues.

With regard to this clone: Germline and junction disagree at one end, which may indicate a read error. The rearrangement links TRBV7-9 to TRBJ2-4; perhaps D is TRBD1 or TRBD2 (5 bases each). This CDR3 is 12 amino acids long. Germline V CDR1 and CDR2: SEHNR, FQNEAQ (reference sequence). This chain's CDR3 is CASSLGWDRADF. CDR3 coding DNA: TGTGCCAGCAGCTTAGGGTGGGACCGGGCGGACTTC.

The chain joins TRBV28 to TRBJ2-5, with D perhaps matching TRBD2 (5 bases). Germline-derived CDR1 and CDR2 are MDHEN and SYDVKM. Trimming removed 9 bases at V and 5 bases at J, with 19 bases between. This CDR3 region has 14 residues. The DNA for the CDR3 is TGTGCCAGTTCCTCGCCCCGGGAAGGGGAGACCCAGTACTTC. Its translation is CASSSPREGETQYF.

This chain joins TRBV7-9 and TRBJ1-1; 8 positions match TRBD1. Germline loops: CDR1 SEHNR, CDR2 FQNEAQ (reference sequence). The CDR3 length is 15 residues. V shed 4 bases, J shed 4 bases, and the junction held 8 bases outside the gene matches. The CDR3 region is CASSSYATGVTEAFF. The CDR3 DNA follows: TGTGCCAGCAGCTCATACGCGACAGGGGTCACTGAAGCTTTCTTT.

This chain links TRBV27 with TRBJ2-1; 8 bases are a match to TRBD2. CDR3 size: 15 residues. The germline V gene has CDR1 MNHEY and CDR2 SMNVEV (reference sequence). V shed 3 bases and J 5 bases; nucleotides not matched to a gene: 6. CDR3: CASSFTGGPDNEQFF. The CDR3 DNA reads as TGTGCCAGCAGTTTCACGGGAGGGCCCGACAATGAGCAGTTCTTC.

CDR3 nucleotide sequence: TGCGCCAGCAGGGGACAGGGGGTAACCGGGGAGCTGTTTTTT. Protein sequence: CASRGQGVTGELFF. This sequence joins TRBV5-1 and TRBJ2-2; TRBD1 matches at 11 bases. Germline-derived CDR1 and CDR2 are SGHRS and YFSETQ. The CDR3 covers 14 residues. V shed 5 bases, J shed 5 bases, and the junction held 2 bases outside the gene matches.

This chain links TRBV11-2 with TRBJ1-5; tentatively, D is TRBD1 (6 bases). V lost 5 bases, J lost 5 bases, and 13 bases lay in between. Germline CDR1 and CDR2: SGHAT and FQNNGV. The CDR3 consists of 14 residues. The DNA of the CDR3 is TGTGCCAGCAGCGCCAGGGGCGGCGATCAGCCCCAGCATTTT. It is translated as CASSARGGDQPQHF.

This chain links TRBV7-9 with TRBJ1-1, with D uncertain. V lost 11 bases to trimming and J lost 3 bases, with 13 bases between them. This CDR3 comprises 12 residues. Germline V gene sequence: CDR1 SEHNR, CDR2 FQNEAQ (reference sequence). Written as DNA, the CDR3 is TGTGCCCTTAGGCCATTCGACACTGAAGCTTTCTTT. Translated: CALRPFDTEAFF.

The V call is TRBV6-5, the J call TRBJ1-3; possibly TRBD1 for D (6 bases). Germline V CDR1 and CDR2: MNHEY, SVGAGI. V was shortened by 2 bases and J by 0 bases, with 11 bases between the two germline ends. The CDR3 loop spans 16 amino acids. CDR3 region: CASSYRGHPSGNTIYF. The CDR3, as DNA: TGTGCCAGCAGTTACAGGGGACACCCCTCTGGAAACACCATATATTTT.

The chain is built from TRBV11-2 and TRBJ2-7, with TRBD1 matching over 7 bases. The CDR3 has 12 residues. CDR1 and CDR2 from the germline V gene are SGHAT and FQNNGV. The CDR3 sequence: CVGQVTTMEQYF. The CDR3 nucleotides are TGTGTCGGACAGGTTACTACGATGGAGCAGTACTTC.

This clone was observed a handful of times. The chain joins TRBV6-1 to TRBJ1-5; the match to TRBD1 covers 8 bases. Germline CDR1 and CDR2: MNHNS and SASEGT. Trimming at V came to 5 bases and at J to 3 bases, leaving 6 bases not matched to a gene. The CDR3 length is 15 residues. CDR3 DNA: TGTGCCAGCAGTACCGACAGGGGCGTCAATCAGCCCCAGCATTTT. Translated, it gives CASSTDRGVNQPQHF.

J is TRBJ2-3 and V is TRBV27; no definite D call. The V end lost 6 bases, the J end lost 1 base, and 17 bases lay between the germline ends. Per the germline V gene, CDR1 is MNHEY and CDR2 is SMNVEV (reference sequence). This CDR3 contains 16 residues. CDR3 loop: CASSSRRALGTDTQYF. The CDR3 region has the DNA TGTGCCAGCAGCTCACGCCGGGCCTTGGGCACAGATACGCAGTATTTT.

The rearrangement uses TRBV5-1 and TRBJ2-2; D not certain. Trimming stripped 6 bases from V and 5 bases from J, with 8 bases between. The germline CDR1 and CDR2 sequences are SGHRS and YFSETQ. The CDR3 loop spans 12 amino acids. CDR3 sequence reads: CASTLHTGELFF. For the CDR3, the DNA is TGCGCCAGCACCCTCCATACCGGGGAGCTGTTTTTT.

This clone was seen more than once but under ten times. The gene calls are TRBV30 and TRBJ1-2; D is perhaps TRBD1 (5 bases). This CDR3 is built from 12 residues. The ends were cut back, 4 bases at V and 4 bases at J, with 10 bases in the middle. Germline-derived CDR1 and CDR2 are GTSNPN and SVGIG (reference sequence). DNA for the CDR3: TGTGCCTGGAAGGGGACTGCCTATGGCTACACCTTC. Amino acids: CAWKGTAYGYTF.

This clone was recorded only once. The chain joins TRBV25-1 to TRBJ1-1; 7 positions match TRBD1. The CDR3 extends over 15 amino acids. Germline CDR1 and CDR2: MGHDK and SYGVNS. Germline trimming cut 6 bases from V and 7 bases from J; bases unmatched to any gene: 14. In DNA, the CDR3 is TGTGCCAGCAGCGGGGGAGGGGGCCTACAAGTTGAAGCTTTCTTT. This encodes CASSGGGGLQVEAFF.

The CDR3 is CASSPRRGGVGTDTQYF. Here the CDR3 DNA reads TGTGCCAGCAGTCCTCGAAGGGGGGGCGTCGGGACAGATACGCAGTATTTT. The chain links TRBV28 to TRBJ2-3; a weak D match, TRBD2 (7 bases). Looked up from germline, CDR1 is MDHEN and CDR2 is SYDVKM. V lost 5 bases and J lost 3, with 21 bases in between. This CDR3 has 17 residues.

CDR3 DNA: TGTGCCATCAGTGACGTCCTGGCCAAAAACATTCAGTACTTC. It is translated as CAISDVLAKNIQYF. The gene calls are TRBV10-3 and TRBJ2-4, with D uncertain. The length of the CDR3 is 14 residues. Trimming pared 3 bases from V and 1 base from J, leaving 7 bases between. The germline CDR1 and CDR2 sequences are ENHRY and SYGVKD.

This chain connects TRBV5-6 to TRBJ2-5; D tentatively reads TRBD1 or TRBD2 (5 bases each). The J call may not be correct, given that the DNA end is closer to TRBJ2-7. Germline lookup yields CDR1 SGHDT and CDR2 YYEEEE. The CDR3 is made up of 16 amino acids. The DNA of the CDR3 is TGTGCCAGCAGCTTGGGTGGGACGGGCAGCTCCTACGAGCAGTACTTC. Its translation is CASSLGGTGSSYEQYF.